These T cell receptor beta chains were read from a single sample in a study of blood T cell repertoires in COVID-19. Data came from immunoSEQ multiplex PCR; TCRdb stores just in-frame clones and leaves some out. Of some 400,000 clones in the sample, more than 75% were seen once. The sample consisted of peripheral blood. The source of these receptors is a human donor with acute or convalescent COVID-19. The donor label of this sample is uncertain. CDR3s include the opening cysteine and the closing phenylalanine or tryptophan. A D gene is named only where the DNA matches it firmly. A row's size may be missing; if present it is once, few, many or a size class.

d_call j_call v_call clone_size cdr3_aa cdr3_nt
. TRBJ2-5 TRBV5-1 . CASSLAQAGKETQYF TGCGCCAGCAGCTTGGCCCAGGCGGGGAAAGAGACCCAGTACTTC
TRBD1 TRBJ2-3 TRBV23-1 . CASSNRDRPIPTDTQYF TGCGCCAGCAGTAATAGGGACAGGCCCATCCCCACAGATACGCAGTATTTT
. TRBJ2-6 TRBV19 . CASSIGPRQASGANVLTF TGTGCCAGTAGTATAGGCCCGCGACAGGCGTCAGGGGCCAACGTCCTGACTTTC
TRBD1 TRBJ1-4 TRBV25-1 . CASSDGGTAEKLFF TGTGCCAGCAGTGACGGCGGGACAGCTGAAAAACTGTTTTTT
TRBD1 TRBJ1-2 TRBV30 . CAWSTQGYYGYTF TGTGCCTGGAGTACACAGGGGTACTATGGCTACACCTTC
. TRBJ1-5 TRBV19 . CASSKLPRAAAGQPQHF TGTGCCAGTAGTAAACTCCCCCGGGCAGCCGCGGGTCAGCCCCAGCATTTT
. TRBJ1-5 TRBV28 . CASSLQIQPQHF TGTGCCAGCAGTTTGCAGATTCAGCCCCAGCATTTT
. TRBJ2-5 TRBV5-5 once CASSLGHLQETQYF TGTGCCAGCAGCTTGGGTCACCTACAAGAGACCCAGTACTTC
TRBD1 TRBJ1-5 TRBV27 . CASRRQGAGNQPQHF TGTGCCAGCAGGAGACAGGGGGCTGGCAATCAGCCCCAGCATTTT
. TRBJ1-5 TRBV30 . CAWSEQGNQPQHF TGTGCCTGGAGCGAGCAGGGGAATCAGCCCCAGCATTTT
. TRBJ1-2 TRBV7-9 few CASSLEVQGKYGYTF TGTGCCAGCAGCTTAGAGGTCCAGGGGAAATATGGCTACACCTTC
. TRBJ2-3 TRBV18 . CASSPWGGARDTQYF TGTGCCAGCTCACCATGGGGGGGGGCGAGAGATACGCAGTATTTT
TRBD2 TRBJ2-7 TRBV5-5 . CASSLTSGLASYEQYF TGTGCCAGCAGCCTGACATCGGGACTAGCATCCTACGAGCAGTACTTC
. TRBJ2-3 TRBV5-5 once CASSLQGGRDTQYF TGTGCCAGCAGCTTGCAAGGTGGGAGGGATACGCAGTATTTT
. TRBJ2-7 TRBV6-5 . CASSRNPRREQYF TGTGCCAGCAGTCGGAACCCTCGGCGGGAGCAGTACTTC
. TRBJ1-3 TRBV30 . CAWSVQMGNTIYF TGTGCCTGGAGTGTACAAATGGGAAACACCATATATTTT
. TRBJ1-1 TRBV5-6 . CASGRGENTEAFF TGTGCCAGCGGGCGGGGGGAGAACACTGAAGCTTTCTTT
TRBD1 TRBJ2-7 TRBV6-1 . CASSDPGTGGTPYEQYF TGTGCCAGCAGTGATCCCGGGACAGGGGGCACGCCTTACGAGCAGTACTTC
TRBD2 TRBJ2-7 TRBV5-1 . CASSLRSGSSYEQYF TGCGCCAGCAGCTTGCGGAGCGGGAGCTCCTACGAGCAGTACTTC
. TRBJ2-3 TRBV3-1/TRBV3-2 . CASSHSGTGVGDTQYF TGTGCCAGCAGCCATAGTGGGACTGGTGTAGGAGATACGCAGTATTTT
. TRBJ1-5 TRBV7-2 . CASSFQGNNQPQHF TGTGCCAGCAGCTTCCAGGGGAACAATCAGCCCCAGCATTTT
. TRBJ2-3 TRBV7-9 . CASSLSAPGWGPSTDTQYF TGTGCCAGCAGCTTAAGTGCTCCGGGTTGGGGCCCCAGCACAGATACGCAGTATTTT
. TRBJ1-1 TRBV19 . CASSPPGRVGTEAFF TGTGCCAGTAGCCCGCCCGGCAGGGTAGGCACTGAAGCTTTCTTT
TRBD2 TRBJ2-3 TRBV4-1 . CASSQALAGGGADTQYF TGCGCCAGCAGCCAAGCTCTAGCGGGAGGGGGTGCAGATACGCAGTATTTT
TRBD1 TRBJ2-2 TRBV18 . CASSPLPTGDTGELFF TGTGCCAGCTCACCCCTACCGACAGGGGACACCGGGGAGCTGTTTTTT
. TRBJ1-1 TRBV7-6 . CASSLSSGLNTEAFF TGTGCCAGCAGCTTATCTTCTGGGCTGAACACTGAAGCTTTCTTT
. TRBJ2-7 TRBV7-9 . CASSSIGYEQYF TGTGCCAGCAGCTCTATCGGTTACGAGCAGTACTTC
TRBD2 TRBJ2-7 TRBV5-1 . CASSLAPGGTYEQYF TGCGCCAGCAGCTTGGCTCCGGGAGGCACCTACGAGCAGTACTTC
. TRBJ2-5 TRBV5-1 . CASRGWSGFQETQYF TGCGCCAGCAGGGGGTGGAGCGGCTTTCAAGAGACCCAGTACTTC
TRBD1 TRBJ1-2 TRBV5-4 once CASSLGDRRNYGYTF TGTGCCAGCAGCTTGGGGGACAGACGCAACTATGGCTACACCTTC
TRBD1 TRBJ2-7 TRBV9 . CASSITQQGFPPYEQYF TGTGCCAGCAGCATAACTCAACAGGGGTTCCCCCCCTACGAGCAGTACTTC
TRBD1 TRBJ1-5 TRBV18 . CASSPNRGGGQPQHF TGTGCCAGCTCACCGAACAGGGGAGGTGGACAGCCCCAGCATTTT
. TRBJ2-2 TRBV7-9 . CASSPPRVGTGELFF TGTGCCAGCAGCCCACCCCGCGTCGGCACCGGGGAGCTGTTTTTT
. TRBJ1-2 TRBV29-1 . CSVAMGRGSYTF TGCAGCGTTGCGATGGGAAGAGGGAGCTACACCTTC
TRBD2 TRBJ2-5 TRBV25-1 once CASNAGGPQETQYF TGTGCCAGCAACGCGGGAGGGCCCCAAGAGACCCAGTACTTC
. TRBJ1-6 TRBV11-2 . CASSFSSPLHF TGTGCCAGCAGCTTCAGTTCACCCCTCCACTTT
. TRBJ2-7 TRBV11-3 . CASSPDRGQNSEQYF TGTGCCAGCAGCCCCGACCGCGGCCAGAACTCCGAGCAGTACTTC
TRBD2 TRBJ2-1 TRBV6-4 . CASSDGTINEQFF TGTGCCAGCAGTGACGGGACTATCAATGAGCAGTTCTTC
. TRBJ1-5 TRBV2 once CASTLEWNQPQHF TGTGCCAGCACCCTCGAGTGGAATCAGCCCCAGCATTTT
. TRBJ1-5 TRBV10-2 . CASMGGGAGWRQPQHF TGCGCCAGCATGGGGGGGGGTGCGGGGTGGAGGCAGCCCCAGCATTTT
TRBD1 TRBJ2-7 TRBV14 . CASSQVGTGFTYEQYF TGTGCCAGCAGCCAAGTCGGGACAGGGTTTACCTACGAGCAGTACTTC
. TRBJ1-4 TRBV4-1 . CASRPGPSGAEKLFF TGCGCCAGCAGACCCGGGCCTTCGGGAGCTGAAAAACTGTTTTTT
TRBD1 TRBJ2-1 TRBV7-6 . CASSSRDRGLNEQFF TGTGCCAGCAGCTCACGGGACAGGGGGCTGAATGAGCAGTTCTTC
. TRBJ2-5 TRBV7-2 . CASSLSKGQETQYF TGTGCCAGCAGCTTAAGCAAGGGGCAAGAGACCCAGTACTTC
. TRBJ2-7 TRBV28 . CASSFSGGLLGEQYF TGTGCCAGCAGTTTCTCCGGGGGGCTACTGGGCGAGCAGTACTTC
. TRBJ1-1 TRBV5-1 few CASSLVGARDTEAFF TGCGCCAGCAGCTTGGTAGGGGCGAGAGACACTGAAGCTTTCTTT
. TRBJ1-5 TRBV28 . CASSSSTGPYSNQPQHF TGTGCCAGCAGTTCAAGCACAGGGCCGTATAGCAATCAGCCCCAGCATTTT
TRBD1 TRBJ1-2 TRBV2 . CASGTGGEGYTF TGTGCCAGCGGGACAGGGGGAGAAGGCTACACCTTC
TRBD2 TRBJ2-3 TRBV18 once CASSPPPSLAGRTDTQYF TGTGCCAGCTCACCACCCCCCTCCTTAGCGGGACGCACAGATACGCAGTATTTT
TRBD2 TRBJ2-5 TRBV5-1 . CASNSGLAGQETQYF TGCGCCAGCAACTCAGGACTAGCGGGCCAAGAGACCCAGTACTTC
. TRBJ2-2 TRBV5-1 . CASGGNTGELFF TGCGCCAGCGGCGGGAACACCGGGGAGCTGTTTTTT
. TRBJ2-5 TRBV4-1 . CASSRYRVEETQYF TGCGCCAGCAGCCGCTACAGGGTTGAAGAGACCCAGTACTTC
TRBD1 TRBJ2-7 TRBV7-9 . CASSPTGGEQYF TGTGCCAGCAGCCCGACAGGGGGCGAGCAGTACTTC
. TRBJ1-2 TRBV2 . CASRAQGIYGYTF TGTGCCAGCAGGGCCCAGGGGATCTATGGCTACACCTTC
TRBD2 TRBJ2-1 TRBV6-6 . CASSYSMAGGPDEQFF TGTGCCAGCAGTTACTCTATGGCGGGGGGGCCGGATGAGCAGTTCTTC
. TRBJ2-1 TRBV28 once CASSGERNEQFF TGTGCCAGCAGTGGGGAGAGAAATGAGCAGTTCTTC
. TRBJ1-1 TRBV19 . CASSIWGRNTEAFF TGTGCCAGTAGTATATGGGGCCGGAACACTGAAGCTTTCTTT
. TRBJ1-2 TRBV27 . CASSLSEGFHGYTF TGTGCCAGCAGTTTATCCGAGGGTTTTCATGGCTACACCTTC
TRBD2 TRBJ2-3 TRBV6-2/TRBV6-3 . CASSYSLAGQYF TGTGCCAGCAGTTACAGCCTAGCGGGGCAGTATTTT